Described below is a single T cell receptor (beta chain) sequence and its context. The data are from a study of PD-1 blockade in mismatch repair-deficient tumors. The germline CDR1 and CDR2 sequences are SGHVS and FQNEAQ. This CDR3 spans 14 amino acids. V was clipped by 1 base and J by 7 bases, with 14 bases between them. Sequencing used immunoSEQ multiplex PCR; TCRdb keeps in-frame clones, though not all of them. This sample has some 120,000 clones; about 90% occur once, and the top ten carry about 10%. This sequence originates from an adult with mismatch repair-deficient cancer. The rearrangement joins TRBV7-8 to TRBJ2-7, with D perhaps matching TRBD1 or TRBD2 (5 bases each). This material consisted of peripheral blood, taken approximately 69 weeks after starting pembrolizumab. This CDR3 is CASSLVGPTGEQYF. The CDR3 DNA sequence: TGTGCCAGCAGCTTAGTGGGACCCACGGGGGAGCAGTACTTC.